These 23 T cell receptor beta chains were all obtained from the same sample, sequenced in a study of T cells in women clearing cervical HPV infection. Clones were sequenced by immunoSEQ multiplex PCR, and TCRdb holds only the in-frame ones, with some missing. This table lists about 14,000 clones. Sequences were obtained from blood buffy coat. All receptors come from a woman between 18 and 69 years old with a cervical HPV16 infection that either progressed to CIN3+ or cleared (not recorded which).

About this clone: The read stops 3 residues short of the end of the CDR3; the missing end is completed from the germline J gene. The V call is TRBV18, the J call TRBJ1-2; 9 positions match TRBD1. Germline CDR1 is KGHSH and CDR2 is LQKENI. The CDR3 length is 17 residues. CDR3 sequence reads: CASSPGFIRTGDLSYTF. The covered CDR3 bases are TGTGCCAGCTCCCCAGGGTTTATTAGGACAGGGGACCTCTCC.

With regard to this clone: Read data end 3 residues before the CDR3 end; the end is taken from the germline J gene. J is TRBJ1-2 and V is TRBV5-1; 7 positions match TRBD1. Germline lookup yields CDR1 SGHRS and CDR2 YFSETQ. The CDR3 runs to 15 residues. Trimming at V came to 1 base and at J to 5 bases, leaving 8 bases not matched to a gene. CDR3: CASSLTGQIEYGYTF. CDR3 bases read: TGCGCCAGCAGCTTGACGGGACAGATTGAATATGGC.

As concerns this clone: The read terminates 3 residues ahead of where the CDR3 ends, so the germline J gene completes it. The rearrangement links TRBV6-1 to TRBJ2-5; maybe TRBD1 (6 bases). V lost 1 base, J lost 4 bases, and 13 bases lay in between. This CDR3 is 15 amino acids long. Per germline, CDR1 MNHNS and CDR2 SASEGT. Here the CDR3 reads CASSEGLVGGETQYF. CDR3 DNA, as far as it was read: TGTGCCAGCAGTGAAGGTCTGGTAGGGGGAGAGACC.

With respect to this clone: From the germline J gene comes the end of the CDR3, since the read stops 3 residues before it. The chain combines TRBV30 with TRBJ1-5, with unresolved D. Trimming took 2 bases from V and 5 from J, leaving 10 bases between them. The germline V gene encodes CDR1 GTSNPN and CDR2 SVGIG (reference sequence). The length of the CDR3 is 13 residues. CDR3 DNA (partial): TGTGCCTGGAGTCAAGGGTGGGATCAGCCC. It specifies CAWSQGWDQP. The full-length CDR3 reads as CAWSQGWDQPQHF.

In the case of this clone: The DNA ends 3 residues before the CDR3 does, and the rest of the CDR3 is filled in from the germline J gene. J is TRBJ1-2 and V is TRBV2, with a tentative D call TRBD1 (5 bases). The germline V gene encodes CDR1 SNHLY and CDR2 FYNNEI. The length of the CDR3 is 15 residues. The chain's CDR3 is CASSEAGDFSYDYTF. The covered CDR3 bases are TGTGCCAGCAGTGAAGCTGGGGACTTCTCCTACGAC.

Details on this clone: The CDR3 extends 3 residues past the end of the read, so its final part is completed from the germline J gene. V gene TRBV5-1 combines with J gene TRBJ1-2; TRBD1 aligns across 7 bases. The CDR3 extends over 16 amino acids. The germline CDR1 and CDR2 sequences are SGHRS and YFSETQ. The V gene end was trimmed by 4 bases and the J gene end by 3 bases; junction bases not matched to a gene: 12. Partial CDR3 DNA: TGCGCCAGCAGCCGGGCCGCCGGGACAGCCCACTATGGC. It translates to CASSRAAGTAHYG. From start to end, the CDR3 is CASSRAAGTAHYGYTF.

With regard to this clone: The read halts 3 residues ahead of the CDR3 end, with the missing end drawn from the germline J gene. The chain joins TRBV11-2 to TRBJ2-2; the D is unclear. Germline V lookup: CDR1 SGHAT, CDR2 FQNNGV. This CDR3 contains 13 residues. V dropped 7 bases and J dropped 2 bases, with 8 bases sitting between them. CDR3 region: CASKYSNTGELFF. CDR3 DNA, as far as it was read: TGTGCCAGCAAGTACAGTAACACCGGGGAG.

With regard to this clone: Relative to the germline gene, one junction end is altered; a read error may explain this. Other nucleotide sequences from this sample produce the same CDR3. The sequenced part of the CDR3 DNA is TGTGCCAGCAGCTTTGGACAAAGCTCTGGAAACACA. As protein: CASSFGQSSGNT. From start to end, the CDR3 is CASSFGQSSGNTIYF. The J gene is TRBJ1-3, the V gene TRBV11-2; D is perhaps TRBD1 (5 bases). The CDR3 end falls 3 residues outside the read, so it is completed with the germline J gene. This CDR3 contains 15 residues. Germline lookup yields CDR1 SGHAT and CDR2 FQNNGV.

As regards this clone: The read comes to an end 3 residues before the CDR3 does, leaving the germline J gene to fill in the end. The V and J genes are TRBV4-1 and TRBJ2-3; possibly TRBD2 for D (6 bases). Trimming removed 2 bases at V and 0 bases at J, with 12 bases between. Germline V gene sequence: CDR1 MGHRA, CDR2 YSYEKL. This CDR3 has 16 amino acids. The part of the CDR3 DNA that was read is TGCGCCAGCAGCCAAACAACCGGGACTAGCACAGATACG. It yields the protein CASSQTTGTSTDT. The whole CDR3 region reads CASSQTTGTSTDTQYF.

For this clone: The read stops 3 residues short of the end of the CDR3; the missing end is completed from the germline J gene. V gene TRBV7-2 combines with J gene TRBJ2-5, with 7 bases identical to TRBD1. Germline CDR1 SGHTA, CDR2 FQGNSA. V shed 5 bases, J shed 1 base, and the junction held 4 bases outside the gene matches. The CDR3 length is 14 residues. The sequenced CDR3 bases are TGTGCCAGCAGCCCAGGACAGGTCCAAGAGACC. It specifies CASSPGQVQET. The CDR3 reads in full as CASSPGQVQETQYF.

Details on this clone: The read comes to an end 3 residues before the CDR3 does, leaving the germline J gene to fill in the end. The rearrangement joins TRBV5-1 to TRBJ2-1, with TRBD1 identical over 10 bases. CDR1 and CDR2 from the germline V gene are SGHRS and YFSETQ. The CDR3 covers 13 residues. With 4 bases clipped from V and 7 bases from J, the junction kept 2 bases outside the gene matches. The sequenced CDR3 bases are TGCGCCAGCAGCCGGGACAGGGGTAATGAG. Translation: CASSRDRGNE. The full CDR3 protein reads CASSRDRGNEQFF.

A word on this clone: The observed sequence ends 3 residues before the CDR3 terminus, with the missing tail filled in from the germline J gene. This chain links TRBV7-2 with TRBJ2-3; the match to TRBD1 covers 8 bases. The CDR3 is 15 amino acids. The germline gives CDR1 SGHTA, CDR2 FQGNSA. V shed 0 bases and J 6 bases; nucleotides not matched to a gene: 5. CDR3 in amino acids: CASSLAHRGRDTQYF. Incomplete CDR3 DNA: TGTGCCAGCAGCTTAGCGCACAGGGGGAGGGATACG.

Of note for this clone: The sequenced fragment ends 3 residues before the CDR3 boundary, so the rest is inferred from the germline J gene. The V call is TRBV18, the J call TRBJ1-2; 9 nucleotides align to TRBD1. This CDR3 region has 15 residues. The germline gives CDR1 KGHSH, CDR2 LQKENI. CDR3 DNA (partial): TGTGCCAGCTCACAATCCGGGACAGGGACCGATACC. This codes for CASSQSGTGTDT. The full-length CDR3 reads as CASSQSGTGTDTYTF.

In regard to this clone: The read ends 3 residues shy of where the CDR3 ends; the end is completed using the germline J gene. The chain links TRBV5-6 to TRBJ1-1, with TRBD1 matching over 9 bases. Looked up from germline, CDR1 is SGHDT and CDR2 is YYEEEE. Trimming took 3 bases from V and 4 from J; bases not matched to a gene: 7. The CDR3 runs to 15 residues. The covered CDR3 bases are TGTGCCAGCAGCTGGGGGACAGGGTCTGGCACTGAA. It encodes CASSWGTGSGTE. The whole CDR3 protein is CASSWGTGSGTEAFF.

Turning to this clone: The read ends 3 residues shy of where the CDR3 ends; the end is completed using the germline J gene. J is TRBJ2-5 and V is TRBV5-6; possibly TRBD2 for D (5 bases). V lost 3 bases to trimming and J lost 2 bases, with 14 bases between them. There are 15 residues in the CDR3. The germline gives CDR1 SGHDT, CDR2 YYEEEE. The CDR3 is CASSWAQTGQETQYF. CDR3 DNA (partial): TGTGCCAGCAGCTGGGCGCAGACGGGGCAAGAGACC.

Worth noting for this clone: The read finishes 3 residues shy of the CDR3 end, and the germline J gene is used to complete it. The V call is TRBV24-1, the J call TRBJ2-2; 10 positions match TRBD2. Germline V gene lookup returns CDR1 KGHDR and CDR2 SFDVKD. V gave up 5 bases and J gave up 7 bases; unmatched junction bases: 9. This CDR3 has 16 residues. The CDR3 is CATSAEAGGPNGELFF. CDR3 DNA, as far as it was read: TGTGCCACCAGTGCAGAAGCGGGGGGGCCCAACGGGGAG.

Turning to this clone: The read falls 3 residues short of the CDR3 end, and the missing part is taken from the germline J gene. This chain connects TRBV29-1 to TRBJ2-3; the D call may be TRBD1 or TRBD2 (6 bases each). This CDR3 is 14 amino acids long. In germline, CDR1 is SQVTM, CDR2 ANQGSEA. Partial CDR3 DNA: TGCAGCGCCGCGACAGGAGGGTTCAATCAGCCG. Encoded protein: CSAATGGFNQP. The whole CDR3 protein is CSAATGGFNQPQYF.

Of note for this clone: The read terminates 3 residues before the CDR3 end, so the remaining end is supplied by the germline J gene. The rearrangement uses TRBV27 and TRBJ2-5, with 7 nucleotides matching TRBD1. From germline, CDR1 is MNHEY and CDR2 SMNVEV (reference sequence). CDR3 length: 14 residues. Trimming at V came to 3 bases and at J to 5 bases, leaving 6 bases not matched to a gene. The sequenced part of the CDR3 DNA is TGTGCCAGCAGTTTTGAGGGGGCAGGGGAGACC. It specifies CASSFEGAGET. The full CDR3 sequence reads CASSFEGAGETQYF.

Note on this clone: The read ends 3 residues shy of where the CDR3 ends; the end is completed using the germline J gene. The J gene is TRBJ1-2, the V gene TRBV7-2, with a possible D match to TRBD1 (5 bases). Germline CDR1 and CDR2: SGHTA and FQGNSA. The CDR3 totals 15 residues. The sequenced part of the CDR3 DNA is TGTGCCAGCAGCTTAGGGTTAGGGGTAGAATACGAC. Amino acids: CASSLGLGVEYD. The whole CDR3 reads CASSLGLGVEYDYTF.

For this clone: The read halts 3 residues ahead of the CDR3 end, with the missing end drawn from the germline J gene. The V call is TRBV12-5, the J call TRBJ1-4; perhaps TRBD1 as D (6 bases). Looked up from germline, CDR1 is LGHNT and CDR2 is FRNRAP. The ends were cut back, 6 bases at V and 5 bases at J, with 13 bases in the middle. This CDR3 contains 14 residues. The CDR3 bases that were read are TGTGCTAGTGGCCCTCAGGGGTCCAATGAAAAA. Encoded protein: CASGPQGSNEK. The whole CDR3 sequence is CASGPQGSNEKLFF.

Note on this clone: From the germline J gene comes the end of the CDR3, since the read stops 3 residues before it. V usage is TRBV20-1 and J usage is TRBJ2-2; tentatively, D is TRBD2 (6 bases). Germline V gene data show CDR1 as DFQATT and CDR2 as SNEGSKA (reference sequence). CDR3 length equals 15 residues. The DNA read from the CDR3 is TGCAGTGCTAGAGGAGGAGGGTTCGACGCCAACGTG. Amino acid sequence: CSARGGGFDANV. The whole CDR3 is CSARGGGFDANVLFF.

Concerning this clone: The junction departs from germline at one end; a sequencing error may be responsible. The read terminates 3 residues ahead of where the CDR3 ends, so the germline J gene completes it. The same CDR3 also results from other DNA sequences found in this sample. The chain links TRBV6-1 to TRBJ1-3, with D tentatively TRBD1 (6 bases). This CDR3 has 13 amino acids. Germline loops: CDR1 MNHNS, CDR2 SASEGT. The sequenced CDR3 bases are TGTGCCAGCAGTGTGGACAGTACAAACACT. Translating gives CASSVDSTNT. The whole CDR3 protein reads CASSVDSTNTIYF.

As for this clone: From the germline J gene comes the end of the CDR3, since the read stops 3 residues before it. This chain connects TRBV20-1 to TRBJ2-2, with 8 bases aligning to TRBD1. Germline V lookup: CDR1 DFQATT, CDR2 SNEGSKA (reference sequence). The CDR3 has 16 amino acids. After removal of 3 bases from V and 1 base from J, the junction contained 7 bases not matched to a gene. CDR3 DNA (partial): TGCAGTGCTAGCGGTGTGGGACAGGAGAACACCGGGGAG. Its translation: CSASGVGQENTGE. The complete CDR3 reads CSASGVGQENTGELFF.